Here is one T cell receptor (beta chain) with its context. Its antigen is currently unknown. Germline V gene sequence: CDR1 MNHEY, CDR2 SMNVEV (reference sequence). J lost 3 bases, V lost 4 bases, and 13 bases had no gene match. The CDR3 has 17 amino acids. This table comes from immunoSEQ multiplex PCR, and its TCRdb copy is limited to in-frame clones, with some not included. Among under 150,000 clones listed, around 85% were seen once. The data belong to a study of T cell responses to AZD1222 COVID-19 vaccine. Study findings and constraints: Of spike-specific TCRs, nearly half reportedly target regions left unmutated in variants. Receipt of two AZD1222 doses was followed by a rise in Spike-specific TCR breadth and depth.

Sequencing used peripheral blood, obtained 28 days after the second dose of the MenACWY control vaccine. The gene calls are TRBV27 and TRBJ2-7, with 9 bases aligning to TRBD2. The clonotype comes from an adult who received the MenACWY meningococcal vaccine as a control. The CDR3 protein is CASSSSLGTSFDYEQYF. CDR3 nucleotides: TGTGCCAGCAGTTCTTCCTTAGGGACTAGCTTCGACTACGAGCAGTACTTC.